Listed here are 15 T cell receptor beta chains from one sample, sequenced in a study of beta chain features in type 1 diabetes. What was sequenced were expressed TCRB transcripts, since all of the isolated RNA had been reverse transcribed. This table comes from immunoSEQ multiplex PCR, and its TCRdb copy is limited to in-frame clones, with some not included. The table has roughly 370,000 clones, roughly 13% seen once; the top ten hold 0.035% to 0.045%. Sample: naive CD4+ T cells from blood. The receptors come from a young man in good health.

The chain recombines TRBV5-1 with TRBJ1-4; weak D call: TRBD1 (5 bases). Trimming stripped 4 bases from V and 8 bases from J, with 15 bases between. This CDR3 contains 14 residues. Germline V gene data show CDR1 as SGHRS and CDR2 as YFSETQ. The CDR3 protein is CASSSVAGKEKLFF. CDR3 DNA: TGCGCCAGCAGCAGCGTGGCAGGGAAGGAAAAACTGTTTTTT.

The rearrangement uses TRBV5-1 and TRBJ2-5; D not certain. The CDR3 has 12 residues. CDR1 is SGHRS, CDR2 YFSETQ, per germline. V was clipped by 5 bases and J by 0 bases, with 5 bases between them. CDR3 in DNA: TGCGCCAGCAGGGCCGACCAAGAGACCCAGTACTTC. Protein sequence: CASRADQETQYF.

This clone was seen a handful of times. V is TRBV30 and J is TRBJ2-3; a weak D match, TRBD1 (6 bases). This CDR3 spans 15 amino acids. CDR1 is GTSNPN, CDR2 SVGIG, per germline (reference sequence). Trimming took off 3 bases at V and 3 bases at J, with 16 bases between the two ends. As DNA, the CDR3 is TGTGCCTGGAGAGTCCCTCAGGGGCCTACAGATACGCAGTATTTT. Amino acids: CAWRVPQGPTDTQYF. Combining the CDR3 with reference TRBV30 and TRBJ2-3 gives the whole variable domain SQTIHQWPATLVQPVGSPLSLECTVEGTSNPNLYWYRQAAGRGLQLLFYSVGIGQISSEVPQNLSASRPQDRQFILSSKKLLLSDSGFYLCAWRVPQGPTDTQYFGPGTRLTVL.

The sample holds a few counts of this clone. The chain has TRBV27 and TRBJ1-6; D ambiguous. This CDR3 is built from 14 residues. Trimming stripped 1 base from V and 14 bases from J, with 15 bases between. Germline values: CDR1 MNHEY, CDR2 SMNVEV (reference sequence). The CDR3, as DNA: TGTGCCAGCAGTTTATTCTTCGTGGGATCGGCCCTCCACTTT. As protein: CASSLFFVGSALHF.

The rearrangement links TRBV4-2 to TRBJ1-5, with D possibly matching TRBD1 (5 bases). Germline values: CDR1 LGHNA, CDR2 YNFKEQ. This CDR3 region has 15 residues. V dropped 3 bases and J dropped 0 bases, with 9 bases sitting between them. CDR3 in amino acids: CASSQTTVSNQPQHF. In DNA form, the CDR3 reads TGTGCCAGCAGCCAGACGACAGTTAGCAATCAGCCCCAGCATTTT.

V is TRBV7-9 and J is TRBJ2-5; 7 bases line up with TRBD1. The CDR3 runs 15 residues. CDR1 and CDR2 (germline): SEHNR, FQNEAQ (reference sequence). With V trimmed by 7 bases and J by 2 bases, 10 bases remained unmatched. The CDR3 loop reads CASTRTGTAQETQYF. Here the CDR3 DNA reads TGTGCCAGCACGCGAACGGGGACAGCACAAGAGACCCAGTACTTC.

CDR3 region: CACSGQLNTEAFF. For the CDR3, the DNA is TGTGCCTGCTCAGGACAGCTGAACACTGAAGCTTTCTTT. The V call is TRBV30, the J call TRBJ1-1; maybe TRBD1 (6 bases). V was clipped by 6 bases and J by 0 bases, with 11 bases between them. CDR1 and CDR2 (germline): GTSNPN, SVGIG (reference sequence). The CDR3 covers 13 residues.

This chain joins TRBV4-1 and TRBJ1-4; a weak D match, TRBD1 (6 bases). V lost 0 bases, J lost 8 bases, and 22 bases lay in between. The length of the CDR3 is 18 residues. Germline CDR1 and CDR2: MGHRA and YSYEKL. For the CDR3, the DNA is TGCGCCAGCAGCCAAGAACTGGGAACAGGGCGGAAATTGGAAAAACTGTTTTTT. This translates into CASSQELGTGRKLEKLFF.

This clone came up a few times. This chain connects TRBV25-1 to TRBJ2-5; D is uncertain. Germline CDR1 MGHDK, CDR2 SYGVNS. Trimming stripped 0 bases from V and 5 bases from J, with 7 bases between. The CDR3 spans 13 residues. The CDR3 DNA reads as TGTGCCAGCAGTGAATATGGGATGGAGACCCAGTACTTC. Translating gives CASSEYGMETQYF.

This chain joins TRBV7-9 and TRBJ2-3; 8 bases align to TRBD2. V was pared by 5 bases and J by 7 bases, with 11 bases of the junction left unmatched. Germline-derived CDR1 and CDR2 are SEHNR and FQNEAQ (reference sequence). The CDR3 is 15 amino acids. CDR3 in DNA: TGTGCCAGCAGCCTGCTGGCGGGGGGCCCGAATACGCAGTATTTT. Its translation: CASSLLAGGPNTQYF.

As DNA, the CDR3 is TGTGCCAGCAGCAAGGGACTAGCGGGAGCACACGAGCAGTACGTC. Encoded protein: CASSKGLAGAHEQYV. V is TRBV5-6 and J is TRBJ2-7; 14 bases agree with TRBD2. Germline CDR1 SGHDT, CDR2 YYEEEE. The CDR3 contains 15 residues. The trim removed 4 bases at V and 5 bases at J, leaving 5 bases unmatched.

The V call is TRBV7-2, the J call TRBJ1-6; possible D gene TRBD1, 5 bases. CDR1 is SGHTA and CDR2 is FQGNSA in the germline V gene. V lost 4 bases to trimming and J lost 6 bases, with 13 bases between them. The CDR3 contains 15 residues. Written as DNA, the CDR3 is TGTGCCAGCAGCTCCCCGGGACTGCCTAATTCACCCCTCCACTTT. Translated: CASSSPGLPNSPLHF.

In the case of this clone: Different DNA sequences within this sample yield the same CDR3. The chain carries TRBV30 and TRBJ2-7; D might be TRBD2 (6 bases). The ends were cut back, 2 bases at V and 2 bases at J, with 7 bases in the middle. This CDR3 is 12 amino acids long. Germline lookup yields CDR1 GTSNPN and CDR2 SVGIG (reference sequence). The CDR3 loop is CAWSRGTYEQYV. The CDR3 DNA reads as TGTGCCTGGAGTCGGGGGACCTACGAGCAGTACGTC.

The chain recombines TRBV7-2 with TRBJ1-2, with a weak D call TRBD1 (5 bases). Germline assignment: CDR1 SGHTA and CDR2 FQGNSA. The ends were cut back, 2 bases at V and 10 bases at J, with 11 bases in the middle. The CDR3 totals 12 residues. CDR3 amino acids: CASSLSWGNYTF. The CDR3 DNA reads TGTGCCAGCAGCTTATCTTGGGGGAACTACACCTTC. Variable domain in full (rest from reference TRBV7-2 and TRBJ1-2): GAGVSQSPSNKVTEKGKDVELRCDPISGHTALYWYRQSLGQGLEFLIYFQGNSAPDKSGLPSDRFSAERTGGSVSTLTIQRTQQEDSAVYLCASSLSWGNYTFGSGTRLTVV.

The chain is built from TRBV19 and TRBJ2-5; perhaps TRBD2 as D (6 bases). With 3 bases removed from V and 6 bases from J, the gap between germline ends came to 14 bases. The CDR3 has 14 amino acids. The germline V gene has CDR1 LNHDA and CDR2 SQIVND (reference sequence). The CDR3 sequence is CASSIGRSGQTQYF. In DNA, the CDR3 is TGTGCCAGTAGTATCGGTAGGAGCGGGCAGACCCAGTACTTC.